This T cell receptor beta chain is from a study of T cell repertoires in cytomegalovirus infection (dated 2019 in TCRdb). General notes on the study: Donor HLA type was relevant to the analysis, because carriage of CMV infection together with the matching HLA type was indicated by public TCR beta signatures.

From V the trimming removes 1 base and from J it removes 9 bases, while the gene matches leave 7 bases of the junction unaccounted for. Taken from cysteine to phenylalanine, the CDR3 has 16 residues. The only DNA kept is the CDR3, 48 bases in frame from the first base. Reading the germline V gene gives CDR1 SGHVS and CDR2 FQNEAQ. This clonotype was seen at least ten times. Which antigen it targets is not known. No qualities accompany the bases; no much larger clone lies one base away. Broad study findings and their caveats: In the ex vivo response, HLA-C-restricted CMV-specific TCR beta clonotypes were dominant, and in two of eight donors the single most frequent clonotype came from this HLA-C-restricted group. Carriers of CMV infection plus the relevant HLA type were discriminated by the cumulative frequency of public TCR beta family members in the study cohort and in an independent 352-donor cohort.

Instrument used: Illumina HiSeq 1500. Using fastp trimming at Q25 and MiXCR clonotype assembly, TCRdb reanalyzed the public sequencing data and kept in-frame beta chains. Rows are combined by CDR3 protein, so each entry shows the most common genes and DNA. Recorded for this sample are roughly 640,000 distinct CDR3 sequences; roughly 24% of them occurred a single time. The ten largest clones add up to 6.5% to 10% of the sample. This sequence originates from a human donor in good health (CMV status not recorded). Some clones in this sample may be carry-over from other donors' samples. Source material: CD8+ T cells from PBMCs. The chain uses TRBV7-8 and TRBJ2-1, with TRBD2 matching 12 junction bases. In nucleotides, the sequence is TGTGCCAGCAGCTTAGAACTAGCGGGGGGTAATTTTGAGCAGTTCTTC. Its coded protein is CASSLELAGGNFEQFF.